The present TCR beta chain was sequenced within a study of blood T cells in healthy people across ages. Primers used in a second PCR of roughly 6 to 12 cycles were a sample-barcoded 5' primer and a J-beta primer mix. Sequencing of every sample gave 2.5 million or more CDR3-containing paired-end reads. Each CDR3 protein is one row after TCRdb ran MiXCR on the 5' RACE reads. Of around 1.1 million distinct CDR3 sequences listed, more than 30% are singletons. Losses at the gene ends were 7 bases for V and 1 base for J; bases not matched to a gene: 7. The CDR3 consists of 14 residues. Germline lookup yields CDR1 MNHNY and CDR2 SVGAGI (reference sequence). General study results and limits: The unknown donor CMV status may have confounded expanded clonotype changes. More naive CD4+ cells and higher diversity were found in long-lived than in aged donors.

Worth noting for this clonotype: The antigen is unknown.

This receptor was identified in a young man in good health. This chain connects TRBV6-6 to TRBJ2-7, with 7 bases aligning to TRBD1. Sequences were obtained from blood. As DNA, the CDR3 is TGTGCCAGCAAGCTCGACAGGGTTTCCTACGAGCAGTACTTC. Translation gives CASKLDRVSYEQYF.